This T cell receptor beta chain derives from a study of cytomegalovirus exposure and HLA in healthy donors. Study-level points and caveats: Later analysis identified 15,000 to 20,000 TCR beta sequences associated with HLA alleles, using a false discovery rate threshold of 0.05. Later work found most CMV-associated TCR beta chains apparently HLA-restricted.

This clone was observed a handful of times. Its matching antigen is unknown. Vbeta (60) and Jbeta (13) primers were used in the PCR. Assay used: immunoSEQ multiplex PCR; TCRdb lists only in-frame clones, some missing. This table holds 100,000 or so clones, over 12% found once. Germline assignment: CDR1 SQVTM and CDR2 ANQGSEA. The CDR3 loop spans 13 amino acids. Unmatched junction bases numbered 5, after V lost 4 bases and J lost 4 bases. The TCR sequence derives from a female donor in good health and CMV-seronegative. The sample consisted of PBMCs. The genes are TRBV29-1 and TRBJ2-7; TRBD1 agrees at 9 bases. The CDR3 protein is CSVGGQGPYEQYF. The DNA of the CDR3 is TGCAGCGTTGGGGGACAGGGACCATACGAGCAGTACTTC.